The 18 T cell receptor beta chains below all came from one sample that was sequenced in a study of CDR3 diversity in severe acne. TCRdb reprocessed the PCR reads with MiXCR, giving one entry per CDR3 protein. This sample has approximately 90,000 distinct CDR3 sequences, with 45% to 55% found just once. The sequenced material came from blood. The receptors come from a male donor in good health, serving as a control.

This clonotype was detected only a few times. The gene calls are TRBV5-1 and TRBJ1-1; D gene uncertain. V dropped 2 bases and J dropped 2 bases, with 7 bases sitting between them. Germline V lookup: CDR1 SGHRS, CDR2 YFSETQ. This CDR3 spans 13 amino acids. In DNA form, the CDR3 reads TGCGCCAGCAGCTTTAGGACTAACACTGAAGCTTTCTTT. Its translation: CASSFRTNTEAFF.

The chain recombines TRBV12-3 or TRBV12-4 with TRBJ1-2; 9 bases align to TRBD1. This CDR3 has 15 residues. With V trimmed by 6 bases and J by 8 bases, 13 bases remained unmatched. CDR3 region: CASSATRGQGGGYTF. CDR3 in DNA: TGTGCCAGCAGCGCCACCCGGGGACAGGGCGGGGGCTACACCTTC.

This clonotype was seen a few times. J is TRBJ1-2 and V is TRBV29-1; D gene ambiguous. The length of the CDR3 is 15 residues. Per germline, CDR1 SQVTM and CDR2 ANQGSEA. The germline V and J ends were trimmed by 4 bases and 2 bases, with 17 bases remaining between them. The CDR3 sequence is CSVGGGVLENYGYTF. For the CDR3, the DNA is TGCAGCGTTGGGGGTGGTGTTTTAGAGAACTATGGCTACACCTTC.

V and J are TRBV4-1 and TRBJ2-3; D is perhaps TRBD1 (5 bases). Trimming pared 1 base from V and 0 bases from J, leaving 11 bases between. Germline V gene lookup returns CDR1 MGHRA and CDR2 YSYEKL. The CDR3 runs 16 residues. CDR3: CASSQGGGASTDTQYF. CDR3 sequence (DNA): TGCGCCAGCAGCCAAGGGGGCGGAGCTAGCACAGATACGCAGTATTTT.

V usage is TRBV11-2 and J usage is TRBJ2-1; D possibly corresponds to TRBD2 (6 bases). Germline CDR1 reads SGHAT; CDR2 reads FQNNGV. The germline V and J ends were trimmed by 5 bases and 8 bases, with 13 bases remaining between them. There are 13 residues in the CDR3. The CDR3 sequence is CASSRAASDEQFF. Here the CDR3 DNA reads TGTGCCAGCAGCCGTGCGGCTAGCGATGAGCAGTTCTTC.

The V call is TRBV5-1, the J call TRBJ2-7; 11 nucleotides agree with TRBD2. Gene TRBJ2-1 matches the end of the DNA better, so the J call may be wrong. The CDR3 consists of 15 residues. In germline, CDR1 is SGHRS, CDR2 YFSETQ. The CDR3 sequence: CASSLSSGRSTEQFF. The CDR3 DNA sequence: TGCGCCAGCAGCTTGTCTAGCGGGAGGTCTACTGAGCAGTTCTTC.

The genes are TRBV20-1 and TRBJ1-1, with no clear D. Germline CDR1 DFQATT, CDR2 SNEGSKA (reference sequence). This CDR3 has 13 residues. V shed 6 bases and J shed 8 bases, with 19 bases lying between them. Here the CDR3 reads CSAEPLGAVEAFF. As DNA, the CDR3 is TGCAGTGCCGAACCCCTGGGCGCCGTCGAAGCTTTCTTT.

This chain connects TRBV2 to TRBJ2-6; tentatively, D is TRBD1 (6 bases). The length of the CDR3 is 17 residues. Trimming pared 2 bases from V and 2 bases from J, leaving 13 bases between. Germline CDR1 is SNHLY and CDR2 is FYNNEI. The CDR3 nucleotides are TGTGCCAGCAGTGAATGGGGGCAGGGGCCTGGGGCCAACGTCCTGACTTTC. This encodes CASSEWGQGPGANVLTF.

This clonotype was observed many times. The chain uses TRBV20-1 and TRBJ1-6, with 10 bases identical to TRBD1. Germline V gene lookup returns CDR1 DFQATT and CDR2 SNEGSKA (reference sequence). J was trimmed by 8 bases and V by 5 bases; bases with no gene match: 9. The CDR3 length is 15 residues. The CDR3 DNA reads as TGCAGTGCTCGACGTCCCGGGACAGGGGATTCACCCCTCCACTTT. This codes for CSARRPGTGDSPLHF.

The chain joins TRBV12-3 or TRBV12-4 to TRBJ2-5, with D tentatively TRBD2 (5 bases). The CDR3 spans 12 residues. Deletions cut 4 bases from V and 6 bases from J, with 9 bases between. The CDR3 here is CASSSGLKTQYF. For the CDR3, the DNA is TGTGCCAGCAGTTCCGGACTTAAGACCCAGTACTTC.

This clonotype was picked up a small number of times. The chain recombines TRBV7-2 with TRBJ1-1, with D possibly matching TRBD1 (6 bases). The CDR3 runs to 15 residues. Trimming removed 1 base from V and 4 bases from J, with 13 bases in between. CDR1 is SGHTA and CDR2 is FQGNSA in the germline V gene. CDR3 loop: CASSLVTGGGTEAFF. The CDR3 DNA reads TGTGCCAGCAGCTTAGTGACAGGAGGGGGCACTGAAGCTTTCTTT.

The chain links TRBV11-2 to TRBJ1-6; D gene unclear. Deletions cut 2 bases from V and 10 bases from J, with 12 bases between. The germline V gene has CDR1 SGHAT and CDR2 FQNNGV. The length of the CDR3 is 14 residues. As DNA, the CDR3 is TGTGCCAGCAGCTTACAGGCTGGCGGCTCACCCCTCCACTTT. Amino acid sequence: CASSLQAGGSPLHF.

The chain uses TRBV6-1 and TRBJ2-7; D unclear. The J call may not be correct, given that the DNA end is closer to TRBJ2-1. Looked up from germline, CDR1 is MNHNS and CDR2 is SASEGT. This CDR3 is built from 14 residues. The CDR3 bases are TGTGCCAGCCGTGTTCGCAGCTCCTACAATGAGCAGTTCTTC. It encodes CASRVRSSYNEQFF.

V gene TRBV30 combines with J gene TRBJ2-6; the D is unclear. Germline assignment: CDR1 GTSNPN and CDR2 SVGIG (reference sequence). V was clipped by 2 bases and J by 4 bases, with 3 bases between them. The CDR3 covers 12 residues. The CDR3 coding sequence is TGTGCCTGGAGTTACGGGGCCAACGTCCTGACTTTC. Its translation: CAWSYGANVLTF. Complete variable domain (other parts from reference TRBV30 and TRBJ2-6): SQTIHQWPATLVQPVGSPLSLECTVEGTSNPNLYWYRQAAGRGLQLLFYSVGIGQISSEVPQNLSASRPQDRQFILSSKKLLLSDSGFYLCAWSYGANVLTFGAGSRLTVL.

In this sample, this clonotype turned up a few times. With a much larger clone just one base away, this may be a read error. V usage is TRBV7-6 and J usage is TRBJ2-2; D is ambiguous. In germline, CDR1 is SGHVS, CDR2 FNYEAQ. This CDR3 spans 12 amino acids. The V and J ends lost 2 bases and 6 bases respectively, with 4 bases between them. CDR3 sequence: CASSLSAGELFF. Here the CDR3 DNA reads TGTGCCAGCAGCTTATCGGCCGGGGAGCTGTTTTTT.

V is TRBV30 and J is TRBJ2-5; weak D call: TRBD2 (6 bases). V was cut by 2 bases and J by 3 bases, with 13 bases left in between. The CDR3 spans 14 residues. CDR1 is GTSNPN, CDR2 SVGIG, per germline (reference sequence). CDR3 coding DNA: TGTGCCTGGAGTCTGTTTGGGGGGAAAGAGACCCAGTACTTC. Its translation is CAWSLFGGKETQYF.

The chain couples TRBV7-9 to TRBJ1-1; D is uncertain. This CDR3 comprises 15 residues. V was trimmed by 5 bases and J by 10 bases, leaving 23 bases between them. Germline V gene lookup returns CDR1 SEHNR and CDR2 FQNEAQ (reference sequence). DNA of the CDR3: TGTGCCAGCAGCCCCTCACGGGAAACCAATCCGAGAGCTTTCTTT. Protein: CASSPSRETNPRAFF.

The J gene is TRBJ1-1, the V gene TRBV20-1, with a possible D match to TRBD1 (6 bases). Trimming pared 7 bases from V and 6 bases from J, leaving 12 bases between. The CDR3 has 11 amino acids. Germline loops: CDR1 DFQATT, CDR2 SNEGSKA (reference sequence). The DNA for the CDR3 is TGCAGTGATAAACAGGGTCCTGAAGCTTTCTTT. The encoded protein is CSDKQGPEAFF.